This is a list of T cell receptor beta chains from one sample in a study of persistence of HIV-infected CD4 T cells. These receptors' antigens are unknown. The repertoire was sequenced with immunoSEQ multiplex PCR; TCRdb's copy has only in-frame clones and lacks some. The sample yields some 31,000 clones, roughly 82% seen once. The sample in question was CD4+ T cells sorted from PBMCs after approximately 19-hour stimulation, obtained from a patient who received antiretroviral therapy. The receptors stem from an adult man with HIV who was CMV-seropositive. CDR3s include the opening cysteine and the closing phenylalanine or tryptophan. Each record gives: V gene, J gene, D gene, clone size, CDR3 protein, CDR3 DNA. D genes are given only for firm matches. The size of a clone is reported for some rows only, either as once, few or many, or as a class for expanded clones.

v_gene: TRBV18
j_gene: TRBJ1-3
d_gene: NA
abundance: few
CDR3aa: CASSGQGPISGNTIYF
CDR3nt: TGTGCCAGCTCGGGGCAAGGCCCTATCTCTGGAAACACCATATATTTT

v_gene: TRBV9
j_gene: TRBJ2-7
d_gene: NA
abundance: NA
CDR3aa: CASSVGIGAYEQYF
CDR3nt: TGTGCCAGCAGCGTAGGAATCGGGGCCTACGAGCAGTACTTC

v_gene: TRBV30
j_gene: TRBJ2-7
d_gene: NA
abundance: once
CDR3aa: CAWSVSLLGQGVSYEQYF
CDR3nt: TGTGCCTGGAGTGTATCTCTCTTGGGGCAGGGAGTCTCCTACGAGCAGTACTTC

v_gene: TRBV6-5
j_gene: TRBJ1-5
d_gene: NA
abundance: NA
CDR3aa: CASRRQVGSNQPQHF
CDR3nt: TGTGCCAGCAGGAGACAGGTGGGGAGCAATCAGCCCCAGCATTTT

v_gene: TRBV4-2
j_gene: TRBJ2-2
d_gene: NA
abundance: NA
CDR3aa: CASSQRVSGTTNTGELFF
CDR3nt: TGTGCCAGCAGCCAGCGGGTGTCCGGGACGACGAACACCGGGGAGCTGTTTTTT

v_gene: TRBV28
j_gene: TRBJ2-1
d_gene: NA
abundance: few
CDR3aa: CASTPIGNEQFF
CDR3nt: TGTGCCAGCACCCCCATTGGGAATGAGCAGTTCTTC

v_gene: TRBV11-1
j_gene: TRBJ2-7
d_gene: NA
abundance: few
CDR3aa: CASSPNRDYEQYF
CDR3nt: TGTGCCAGCAGTCCAAACAGGGATTACGAGCAGTACTTC

v_gene: TRBV19
j_gene: TRBJ1-1
d_gene: NA
abundance: once
CDR3aa: CASRTTGTVAEAFF
CDR3nt: TGTGCCAGTAGGACCACCGGGACGGTTGCGGAAGCTTTCTTT

v_gene: TRBV7-2
j_gene: TRBJ1-2
d_gene: TRBD1
abundance: once
CDR3aa: CASSTRQGRRDYGYTF
CDR3nt: TGTGCCAGCAGCACTCGACAGGGCCGGAGGGACTATGGCTACACCTTC

v_gene: TRBV24-1
j_gene: TRBJ1-2
d_gene: NA
abundance: NA
CDR3aa: CATSDGVRGYTF
CDR3nt: TGTGCCACCAGTGATGGGGTCCGGGGCTACACCTTC

v_gene: TRBV9
j_gene: TRBJ1-6
d_gene: NA
abundance: NA
CDR3aa: CASSAEDRANNSPLHF
CDR3nt: TGTGCCAGCAGCGCAGAAGACCGGGCTAATAATTCACCCCTCCACTTT

v_gene: TRBV9
j_gene: TRBJ2-1
d_gene: NA
abundance: NA
CDR3aa: CASSPAAGSIYNEQFF
CDR3nt: TGTGCCAGCAGCCCGGCTGCGGGGTCGATCTACAATGAGCAGTTCTTC

v_gene: TRBV28
j_gene: TRBJ1-2
d_gene: NA
abundance: NA
CDR3aa: CASSLFAGSNYGYTF
CDR3nt: TGTGCCAGCAGTTTATTCGCAGGCTCGAACTATGGCTACACCTTC

v_gene: TRBV18
j_gene: TRBJ1-1
d_gene: NA
abundance: NA
CDR3aa: CASSQQVDMNTEAFF
CDR3nt: TGTGCCAGCTCCCAACAGGTAGACATGAACACTGAAGCTTTCTTT

v_gene: TRBV7-9
j_gene: TRBJ2-6
d_gene: NA
abundance: NA
CDR3aa: CASSLGEGDASSGANVLTF
CDR3nt: TGTGCCAGCAGCCTCGGCGAGGGTGATGCTAGCTCTGGGGCCAACGTCCTGACTTTC

v_gene: TRBV7-2
j_gene: TRBJ1-2
d_gene: NA
abundance: few
CDR3aa: CASSLVGINYGYTF
CDR3nt: TGTGCCAGCAGCTTAGTGGGGATTAACTATGGCTACACCTTC

v_gene: TRBV30
j_gene: TRBJ1-4
d_gene: TRBD1
abundance: NA
CDR3aa: CAWRDRGKGEKLFF
CDR3nt: TGTGCCTGGAGAGACAGGGGGAAAGGTGAAAAACTGTTTTTT

v_gene: TRBV5-1
j_gene: TRBJ1-3
d_gene: NA
abundance: NA
CDR3aa: CASSLNSGSGNTIYF
CDR3nt: TGCGCCAGCAGCTTGAACAGTGGCTCTGGAAACACCATATATTTT

v_gene: TRBV7-9
j_gene: TRBJ1-1
d_gene: NA
abundance: NA
CDR3aa: CASAVTEAFF
CDR3nt: TGTGCCAGCGCAGTCACTGAAGCTTTCTTT

v_gene: TRBV18
j_gene: TRBJ2-5
d_gene: NA
abundance: NA
CDR3aa: CASSPDQTVQETQYF
CDR3nt: TGTGCCAGCTCACCAGACCAGACAGTCCAAGAGACCCAGTACTTC

v_gene: TRBV3-1/TRBV3-2
j_gene: TRBJ2-7
d_gene: NA
abundance: NA
CDR3aa: CASSQDRSRFYEQYF
CDR3nt: TGTGCCAGCAGCCAAGATCGGAGCAGATTCTACGAGCAGTACTTC

v_gene: TRBV6-6
j_gene: TRBJ2-7
d_gene: NA
abundance: NA
CDR3aa: CASRSAAQGYEQYF
CDR3nt: TGTGCCAGCAGGTCGGCGGCTCAGGGCTACGAGCAGTACTTC

v_gene: TRBV10-2
j_gene: TRBJ2-7
d_gene: TRBD2
abundance: NA
CDR3aa: CASSLTSGGSYEQYF
CDR3nt: TGCGCCAGCAGCCTGACTAGCGGGGGCTCCTACGAGCAGTACTTC

v_gene: TRBV9
j_gene: TRBJ1-1
d_gene: NA
abundance: NA
CDR3aa: CASTSGQLMNTEAFF
CDR3nt: TGTGCCAGCACCAGTGGACAGCTCATGAACACTGAAGCTTTCTTT

v_gene: TRBV18
j_gene: TRBJ1-2
d_gene: NA
abundance: NA
CDR3aa: CASSPRQESRGYTF
CDR3nt: TGTGCCAGCTCACCACGACAGGAGTCTAGGGGCTACACCTTC

v_gene: TRBV10-2
j_gene: TRBJ2-7
d_gene: NA
abundance: few
CDR3aa: CASSEFSSYEQYF
CDR3nt: TGCGCCAGCAGTGAGTTTTCTTCCTACGAGCAGTACTTC

v_gene: TRBV6-5
j_gene: TRBJ1-6
d_gene: NA
abundance: NA
CDR3aa: CASSNGGSNSPLHF
CDR3nt: TGTGCCAGCAGTAATGGAGGGTCTAATTCACCCCTCCACTTT

v_gene: TRBV5-1
j_gene: TRBJ2-3
d_gene: NA
abundance: NA
CDR3aa: CASTPGGVGDTQYF
CDR3nt: TGCGCCAGCACCCCTGGAGGGGTCGGAGATACGCAGTATTTT

v_gene: TRBV27
j_gene: TRBJ2-3
d_gene: TRBD2
abundance: NA
CDR3aa: CASSPGLAGSTDTQYF
CDR3nt: TGTGCCAGCAGCCCAGGACTAGCGGGGTCCACAGATACGCAGTATTTT

v_gene: TRBV3-1/TRBV3-2
j_gene: TRBJ2-3
d_gene: NA
abundance: NA
CDR3aa: CASSPRGQSATQYF
CDR3nt: TGTGCCAGCAGCCCGAGAGGGCAGTCGGCCACGCAGTATTTT

v_gene: TRBV5-6
j_gene: TRBJ1-1
d_gene: NA
abundance: NA
CDR3aa: CASSFGGGTEAFF
CDR3nt: TGTGCCAGCAGCTTTGGGGGGGGCACTGAAGCTTTCTTT

v_gene: TRBV6-5
j_gene: TRBJ1-6
d_gene: TRBD1
abundance: NA
CDR3aa: CASSYSVAGGLSPLHF
CDR3nt: TGTGCCAGCAGTTACTCGGTCGCAGGGGGTCTTTCACCCCTCCACTTT

v_gene: TRBV5-1
j_gene: TRBJ2-7
d_gene: TRBD1
abundance: NA
CDR3aa: CASSWETGFSNSHYEQYF
CDR3nt: TGCGCCAGCAGCTGGGAGACAGGGTTCTCCAATTCGCACTACGAGCAGTACTTC

v_gene: TRBV9
j_gene: TRBJ1-6
d_gene: NA
abundance: NA
CDR3aa: CASSVGGNNSPLHF
CDR3nt: TGTGCCAGCAGCGTAGGCGGAAATAATTCACCCCTCCACTTT

v_gene: TRBV28
j_gene: TRBJ2-5
d_gene: NA
abundance: NA
CDR3aa: CASSLGGGRTETQYF
CDR3nt: TGTGCCAGCAGTTTAGGGGGCGGTCGGACAGAGACCCAGTACTTC

v_gene: TRBV30
j_gene: TRBJ2-5
d_gene: NA
abundance: NA
CDR3aa: CAWSVRLYKETQYF
CDR3nt: TGTGCCTGGAGTGTAAGGCTTTACAAAGAGACCCAGTACTTC

v_gene: TRBV5-1
j_gene: TRBJ1-3
d_gene: TRBD1
abundance: NA
CDR3aa: CASSSSGGGNTIYF
CDR3nt: TGCGCCAGCAGCTCCTCAGGGGGGGGAAACACCATATATTTT

v_gene: TRBV3-1/TRBV3-2
j_gene: TRBJ2-6
d_gene: NA
abundance: NA
CDR3aa: CASSQPRGGLSGANVLTF
CDR3nt: TGTGCCAGCAGCCAACCCAGGGGCGGCCTCTCTGGGGCCAACGTCCTGACTTTC

v_gene: TRBV5-5
j_gene: TRBJ1-4
d_gene: NA
abundance: NA
CDR3aa: CASSLDGARGEKLFF
CDR3nt: TGTGCCAGCAGCTTGGATGGGGCCCGAGGGGAAAAACTGTTTTTT

v_gene: TRBV18
j_gene: TRBJ2-1
d_gene: NA
abundance: NA
CDR3aa: CASSPQGNNEQFF
CDR3nt: TGTGCCAGCTCACCCCAGGGTAACAATGAGCAGTTCTTC

v_gene: TRBV5-1
j_gene: TRBJ2-7
d_gene: NA
abundance: NA
CDR3aa: CASSPGRDYEQYF
CDR3nt: TGCGCCAGCAGCCCTGGTCGGGATTACGAGCAGTACTTC

v_gene: TRBV28
j_gene: TRBJ1-5
d_gene: NA
abundance: NA
CDR3aa: CASSLAGREKMPQHF
CDR3nt: TGTGCCAGCAGTTTAGCGGGACGGGAGAAGATGCCCCAGCATTTT

v_gene: TRBV7-2
j_gene: TRBJ1-2
d_gene: NA
abundance: NA
CDR3aa: CASSLRASGNSYGYTF
CDR3nt: TGTGCCAGCAGCTTAAGGGCTTCGGGGAACAGCTATGGCTACACCTTC

v_gene: TRBV18
j_gene: TRBJ2-3
d_gene: NA
abundance: NA
CDR3aa: CASSPPEDRDTQYF
CDR3nt: TGTGCCAGCTCACCACCGGAGGACAGAGATACGCAGTATTTT

v_gene: TRBV5-5
j_gene: TRBJ2-7
d_gene: NA
abundance: NA
CDR3aa: CASRPFGGPSEQYF
CDR3nt: TGTGCCAGCAGGCCATTCGGGGGGCCTAGTGAGCAGTACTTC

v_gene: TRBV30
j_gene: TRBJ1-2
d_gene: NA
abundance: NA
CDR3aa: CAWSVTLGGYTF
CDR3nt: TGTGCCTGGAGTGTCACTCTCGGGGGCTACACCTTC

v_gene: TRBV3-1/TRBV3-2
j_gene: TRBJ2-7
d_gene: NA
abundance: NA
CDR3aa: CASSQDVGFTYEQYF
CDR3nt: TGTGCCAGCAGCCAAGATGTGGGTTTTACCTACGAGCAGTACTTC

v_gene: TRBV7-2
j_gene: TRBJ2-1
d_gene: TRBD2
abundance: NA
CDR3aa: CASSLYQRGGQGEQFF
CDR3nt: TGTGCCAGCAGCTTATATCAGCGGGGGGGCCAGGGTGAGCAGTTCTTC

v_gene: TRBV19
j_gene: TRBJ1-5
d_gene: NA
abundance: NA
CDR3aa: CATKGGGNGNQPQHF
CDR3nt: TGTGCCACAAAAGGGGGGGGGAACGGTAATCAGCCCCAGCATTTT

v_gene: TRBV30
j_gene: TRBJ2-7
d_gene: NA
abundance: NA
CDR3aa: CAWRPSGPQSYEQYF
CDR3nt: TGTGCCTGGAGGCCGTCCGGGCCTCAATCCTACGAGCAGTACTTC

v_gene: TRBV5-4
j_gene: TRBJ2-5
d_gene: NA
abundance: NA
CDR3aa: CASSSRDYQETQYF
CDR3nt: TGTGCCAGCAGCAGCCGGGACTACCAAGAGACCCAGTACTTC

v_gene: TRBV5-1
j_gene: TRBJ2-1
d_gene: TRBD1
abundance: NA
CDR3aa: CASTKTGVSYNEQFF
CDR3nt: TGCGCCAGTACCAAAACAGGGGTGTCCTACAATGAGCAGTTCTTC

v_gene: TRBV28
j_gene: TRBJ2-1
d_gene: TRBD2
abundance: once
CDR3aa: CASSRIAGGPAYNEQFF
CDR3nt: TGTGCCAGCAGCCGTATAGCGGGGGGGCCCGCGTACAATGAGCAGTTCTTC

v_gene: TRBV10-2
j_gene: TRBJ1-2
d_gene: NA
abundance: once
CDR3aa: CASTAVTESGYTF
CDR3nt: TGCGCCAGCACTGCGGTGACTGAAAGTGGCTACACCTTC